One and the same sample provided the 9 T cell receptor beta chains below, sequenced in a study of long-term antiretroviral therapy in people with HIV. Assay version v3.0 of immunoSEQ was used, and it was run at survey level. Measured with immunoSEQ multiplex PCR; TCRdb has only the in-frame clones, and not every one. The table includes 25,000 to 35,000 clones, 70% to 90% detected once. This sample comprised unsorted PBMCs, obtained 0.8 years after starting antiretroviral therapy. The receptors stem from a woman aged 25 to 39 with HIV.

The chain employs TRBV6-6 and TRBJ1-4; 9 bases map to TRBD1. The CDR3 sequence is 15 residues long. V dropped 7 bases and J dropped 8; count of bases not matched to a gene: 11. From germline, CDR1 is MNHNY and CDR2 SVGAGI (reference sequence). CDR3 coding DNA: TGTGCCAGCAATACCGGGACAGGGTTCGTGGAAAAACTGTTTTTT. Encoded protein: CASNTGTGFVEKLFF.

The V and J genes are TRBV25-1 and TRBJ1-2; D is uncertain. The germline V gene has CDR1 MGHDK and CDR2 SYGVNS. This CDR3 has 14 amino acids. V was clipped by 7 bases and J by 1 base, with 13 bases between them. CDR3 bases: TGTGCCAGCATTCCCCCGGGAGTTAACTATGGCTACACCTTC. Translation gives CASIPPGVNYGYTF.

The chain is built from TRBV11-2 and TRBJ1-2; 10 nucleotides align to TRBD1. Germline trimming cut 3 bases from V and 7 bases from J; bases unmatched to any gene: 5. CDR1 is SGHAT, CDR2 FQNNGV, per germline. The CDR3 sequence is 14 residues long. The CDR3 loop is CASSFAWTGGGYTF. CDR3 DNA: TGTGCCAGCAGCTTTGCCTGGACAGGGGGTGGCTACACCTTC.

The rearrangement uses TRBV5-1 and TRBJ2-3; no definite D call. V lost 3 bases and J 0 bases, leaving 5 bases between the germline ends. This CDR3 contains 13 residues. Germline-derived CDR1 and CDR2 are SGHRS and YFSETQ. The DNA for the CDR3 is TGCGCCAGCAGCTCCTTTAGCACAGATACGCAGTATTTT. Amino acid sequence: CASSSFSTDTQYF. Combining the CDR3 with reference TRBV5-1 and TRBJ2-3 gives the whole variable domain KAGVTQTPRYLIKTRGQQVTLSCSPISGHRSVSWYQQTPGQGLQFLFEYFSETQRNKGNFPGRFSGRQFSNSRSEMNVSTLELGDSALYLCASSSFSTDTQYFGPGTRLTVL.

This chain uses TRBV5-1 with TRBJ1-3, with TRBD1 as a possible D gene (5 bases). Trimming left V 0 bases short and J 4 bases short, with 8 bases between. The CDR3 is 14 amino acids. CDR1 is SGHRS and CDR2 is YFSETQ in the germline V gene. CDR3 in amino acids: CASSLGTQGNTIYF. The CDR3 DNA reads as TGCGCCAGCAGCTTGGGGACACAGGGAAACACCATATATTTT.

The chain joins TRBV29-1 to TRBJ2-2, with a possible D match to TRBD1 (5 bases). Germline assignment: CDR1 SQVTM and CDR2 ANQGSEA. This CDR3 spans 13 amino acids. V shed 6 bases and J shed 3 bases, with 11 bases lying between them. The CDR3 is CSVVQGDTGELFF. The CDR3 DNA reads as TGCAGCGTGGTCCAGGGTGACACCGGGGAGCTGTTTTTT.

The V and J genes are TRBV5-4 and TRBJ1-6; possible D gene TRBD1, 5 bases. Germline V gene sequence: CDR1 SGHNT, CDR2 YYREEE (reference sequence). This CDR3 is 16 amino acids long. V lost 1 base and J lost 8, with 16 bases in between. The CDR3 is CASSLWGDGDHSPLHF. CDR3 in DNA: TGTGCCAGCAGCTTGTGGGGGGACGGAGATCATTCACCCCTCCACTTT.

This clone was picked up a small number of times. The rearrangement joins TRBV15 to TRBJ2-5, with no clear D. Germline CDR1 reads LNHNV; CDR2 reads YYDKDF (reference sequence). Trimming left V 1 base short and J 2 bases short, with 8 bases between. This CDR3 comprises 14 residues. The CDR3 nucleotides read TGTGCCACCAGCAGAGTCAGCCAGCAAGAGACCCAGTACTTC. As protein: CATSRVSQQETQYF.

The chain uses TRBV5-6 and TRBJ1-1, with D unresolved. The CDR3 spans 15 residues. CDR1 SGHDT and CDR2 YYEEEE come from the germline V gene. Trimming removed 1 base at V and 2 bases at J, with 12 bases between. The CDR3 sequence is CASSLTGPYNTEAFF. The CDR3 nucleotides are TGTGCCAGCAGCTTGACGGGTCCCTATAACACTGAAGCTTTCTTT.